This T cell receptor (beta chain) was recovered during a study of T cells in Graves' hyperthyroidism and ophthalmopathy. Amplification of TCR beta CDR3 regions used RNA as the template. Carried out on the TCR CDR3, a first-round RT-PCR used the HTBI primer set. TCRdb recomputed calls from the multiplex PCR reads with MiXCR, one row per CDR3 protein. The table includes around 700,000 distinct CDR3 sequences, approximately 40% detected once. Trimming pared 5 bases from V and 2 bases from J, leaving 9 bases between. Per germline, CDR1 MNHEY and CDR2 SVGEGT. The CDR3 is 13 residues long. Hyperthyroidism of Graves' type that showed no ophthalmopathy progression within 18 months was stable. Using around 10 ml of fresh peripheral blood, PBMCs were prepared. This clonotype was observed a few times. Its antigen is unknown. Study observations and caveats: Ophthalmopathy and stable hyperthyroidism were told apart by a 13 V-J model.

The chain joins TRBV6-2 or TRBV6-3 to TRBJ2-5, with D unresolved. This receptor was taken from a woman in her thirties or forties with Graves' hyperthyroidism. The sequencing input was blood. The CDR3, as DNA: TGTGCCAGCAGTCAAGTCCTACAAGAGACCCAGTACTTC. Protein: CASSQVLQETQYF.